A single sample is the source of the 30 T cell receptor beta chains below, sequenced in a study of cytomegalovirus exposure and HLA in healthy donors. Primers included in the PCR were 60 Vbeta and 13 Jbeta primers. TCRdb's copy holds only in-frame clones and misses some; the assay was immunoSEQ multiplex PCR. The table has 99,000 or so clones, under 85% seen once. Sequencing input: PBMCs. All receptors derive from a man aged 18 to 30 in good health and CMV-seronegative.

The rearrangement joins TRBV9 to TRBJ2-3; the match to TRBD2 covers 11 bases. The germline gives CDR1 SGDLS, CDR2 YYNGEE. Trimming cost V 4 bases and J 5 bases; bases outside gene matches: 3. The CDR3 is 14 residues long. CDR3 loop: CASSISGREDTQYF. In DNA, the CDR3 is TGTGCCAGCAGCATTAGCGGGAGGGAAGATACGCAGTATTTT.

The CDR3 here is CASSLRTGTSYEQYF. The CDR3 coding sequence is TGTGCCAGCAGCCTACGGACTGGGACTTCCTACGAGCAGTACTTC. The rearrangement uses TRBV7-8 and TRBJ2-7, with D maybe TRBD2 (6 bases). Germline CDR1 reads SGHVS; CDR2 reads FQNEAQ. This CDR3 has 15 residues. V lost 5 bases and J lost 1, with 15 bases in between.

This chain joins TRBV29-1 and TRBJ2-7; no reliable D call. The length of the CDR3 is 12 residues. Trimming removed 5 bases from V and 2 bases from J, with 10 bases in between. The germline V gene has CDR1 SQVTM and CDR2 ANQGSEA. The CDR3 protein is CSVRGTTYEQYF. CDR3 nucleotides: TGCAGCGTTCGCGGAACTACCTACGAGCAGTACTTC.

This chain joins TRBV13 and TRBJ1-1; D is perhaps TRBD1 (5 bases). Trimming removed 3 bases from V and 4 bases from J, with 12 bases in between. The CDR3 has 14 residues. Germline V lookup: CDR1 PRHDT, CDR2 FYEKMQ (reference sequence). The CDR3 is CASSFSGGGTEAFF. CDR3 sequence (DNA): TGTGCCAGCAGCTTCTCGGGGGGAGGCACTGAAGCTTTCTTT.

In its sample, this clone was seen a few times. CDR3 sequence (DNA): TGTGCCAGCAGAAGGGGGGGGGCCAAAAACATTCAGTACTTC. This codes for CASRRGGAKNIQYF. The chain joins TRBV5-6 to TRBJ2-4; D might be TRBD2 (7 bases). The CDR3 has 14 residues. Trimming cost V 5 bases and J 1 base, with 10 bases left between them. The germline V gene has CDR1 SGHDT and CDR2 YYEEEE. Based on the CDR3 plus reference TRBV5-6 and TRBJ2-4, the full variable domain is DAGVTQSPTHLIKTRGQQVTLRCSPKSGHDTVSWYQQALGQGPQFIFQYYEEEERQRGNFPDRFSGHQFPNYSSELNVNALLLGDSALYLCASRRGGAKNIQYFGAGTRLSVL.

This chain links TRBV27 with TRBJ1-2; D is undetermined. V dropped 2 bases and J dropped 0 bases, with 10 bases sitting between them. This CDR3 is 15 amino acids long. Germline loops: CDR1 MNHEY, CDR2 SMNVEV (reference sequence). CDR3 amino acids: CASSLVPGANYGYTF. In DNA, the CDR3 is TGTGCCAGCAGTTTAGTGCCCGGAGCTAACTATGGCTACACCTTC.

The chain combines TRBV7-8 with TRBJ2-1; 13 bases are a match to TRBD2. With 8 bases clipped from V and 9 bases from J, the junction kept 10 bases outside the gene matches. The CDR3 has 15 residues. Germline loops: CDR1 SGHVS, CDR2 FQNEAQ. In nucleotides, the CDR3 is TGTGCCAGCCTCTTAGGACTAGCGGGAGAAGGTGAGCAGTTCTTC. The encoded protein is CASLLGLAGEGEQFF.

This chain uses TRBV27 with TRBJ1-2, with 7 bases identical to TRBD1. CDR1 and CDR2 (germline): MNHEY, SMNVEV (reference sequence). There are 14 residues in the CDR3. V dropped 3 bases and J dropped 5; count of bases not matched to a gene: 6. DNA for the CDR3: TGTGCCAGCAGTTTCCTCAGGGGGTTATATGGCTACACCTTC. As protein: CASSFLRGLYGYTF.

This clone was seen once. The chain's CDR3 is CASSTRGRMTYGYTF. The CDR3 DNA is TGTGCCAGCAGTACCAGAGGGAGGATGACCTATGGCTACACCTTC. J is TRBJ1-2 and V is TRBV6-1, with D hard to call. There are 15 residues in the CDR3. V was shortened by 5 bases and J by 4 bases, with 17 bases between the two germline ends. The germline V gene has CDR1 MNHNS and CDR2 SASEGT.

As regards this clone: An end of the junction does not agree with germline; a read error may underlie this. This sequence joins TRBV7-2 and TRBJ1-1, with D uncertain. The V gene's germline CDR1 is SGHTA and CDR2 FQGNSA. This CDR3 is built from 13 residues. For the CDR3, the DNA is TGTGCTAGCAGCTTAAGTCCAGTCACTGAAGCTTTCTTT. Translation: CASSLSPVTEAFF.

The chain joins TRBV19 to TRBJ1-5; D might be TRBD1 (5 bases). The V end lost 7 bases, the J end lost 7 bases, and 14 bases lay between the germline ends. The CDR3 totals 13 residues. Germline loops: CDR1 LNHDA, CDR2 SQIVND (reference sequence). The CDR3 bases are TGTGCCAGTATGCGGGGCAGATCCCAGCCCCAGCATTTT. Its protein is CASMRGRSQPQHF.

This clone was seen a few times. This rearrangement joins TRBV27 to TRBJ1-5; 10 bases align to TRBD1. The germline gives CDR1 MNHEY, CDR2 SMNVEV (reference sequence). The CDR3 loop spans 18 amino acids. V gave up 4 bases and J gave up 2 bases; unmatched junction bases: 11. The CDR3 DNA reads TGTGCCAGCAGTTCTTCCTTCTCGGACAGGGGGGGCAATCAGCCCCAGCATTTT. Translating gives CASSSSFSDRGGNQPQHF.

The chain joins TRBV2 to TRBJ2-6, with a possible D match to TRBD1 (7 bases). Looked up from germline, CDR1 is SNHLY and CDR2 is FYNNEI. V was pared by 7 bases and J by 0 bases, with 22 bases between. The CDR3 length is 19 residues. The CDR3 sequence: CASTASGQTRISGANVLTF. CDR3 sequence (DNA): TGTGCCAGCACCGCGTCGGGACAGACTAGAATCTCTGGGGCCAACGTCCTGACTTTC.

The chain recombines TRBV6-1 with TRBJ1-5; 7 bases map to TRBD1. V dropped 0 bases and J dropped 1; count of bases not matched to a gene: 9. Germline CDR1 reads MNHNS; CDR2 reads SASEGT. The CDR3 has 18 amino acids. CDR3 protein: CASSEALTGLGSNQPQHF. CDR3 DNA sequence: TGTGCCAGCAGTGAAGCTTTGACAGGGTTGGGGAGCAATCAGCCCCAGCATTTT.

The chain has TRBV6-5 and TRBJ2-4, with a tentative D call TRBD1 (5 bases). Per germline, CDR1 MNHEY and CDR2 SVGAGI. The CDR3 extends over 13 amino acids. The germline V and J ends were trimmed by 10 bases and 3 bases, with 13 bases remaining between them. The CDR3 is CATSDIGKNIQYF. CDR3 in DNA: TGTGCCACCTCGGACATAGGCAAAAACATTCAGTACTTC.

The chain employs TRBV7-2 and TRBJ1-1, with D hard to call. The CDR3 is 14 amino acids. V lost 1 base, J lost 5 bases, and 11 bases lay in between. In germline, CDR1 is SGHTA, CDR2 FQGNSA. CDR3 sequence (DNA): TGTGCCAGCAGCTTAGGATTCTGGGAGACTGAAGCTTTCTTT. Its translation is CASSLGFWETEAFF.

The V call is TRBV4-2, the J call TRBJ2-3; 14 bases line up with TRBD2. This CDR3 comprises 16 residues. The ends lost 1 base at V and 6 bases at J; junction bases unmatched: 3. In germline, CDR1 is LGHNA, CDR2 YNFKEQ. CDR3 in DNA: TGTGCCAGCAGCCAAGGACTAGCGGGAGGGCCCGATACGCAGTATTTT. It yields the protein CASSQGLAGGPDTQYF.

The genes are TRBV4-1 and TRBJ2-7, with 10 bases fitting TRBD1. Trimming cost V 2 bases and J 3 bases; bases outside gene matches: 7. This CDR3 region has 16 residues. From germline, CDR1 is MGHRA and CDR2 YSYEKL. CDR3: CASSQSRGQGNYEQYF. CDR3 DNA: TGCGCCAGCAGCCAAAGCCGGGGACAGGGGAACTACGAGCAGTACTTC.

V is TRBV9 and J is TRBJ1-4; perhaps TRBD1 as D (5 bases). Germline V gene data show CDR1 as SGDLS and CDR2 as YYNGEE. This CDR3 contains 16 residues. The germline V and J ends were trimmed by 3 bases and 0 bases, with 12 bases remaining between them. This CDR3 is CASSARGGATNEKLFF. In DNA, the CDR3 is TGTGCCAGCAGCGCCCGGGGGGGAGCAACTAATGAAAAACTGTTTTTT.

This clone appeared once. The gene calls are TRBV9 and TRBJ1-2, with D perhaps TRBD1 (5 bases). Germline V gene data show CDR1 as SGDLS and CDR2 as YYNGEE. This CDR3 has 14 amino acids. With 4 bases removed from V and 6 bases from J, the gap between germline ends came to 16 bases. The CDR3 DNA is TGTGCCAGCAGCTTCCTTCAGGGATCGGATGGCTACACCTTC. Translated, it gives CASSFLQGSDGYTF.

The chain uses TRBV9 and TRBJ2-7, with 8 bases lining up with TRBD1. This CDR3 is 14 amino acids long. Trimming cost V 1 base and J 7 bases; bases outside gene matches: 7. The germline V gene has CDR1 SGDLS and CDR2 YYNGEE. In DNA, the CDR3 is TGTGCCAGCAGCGTATCCGCCGACAGGGGTGAGCAGTACTTC. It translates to CASSVSADRGEQYF. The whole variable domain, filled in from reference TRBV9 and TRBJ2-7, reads DSGVTQTPKHLITATGQRVTLRCSPRSGDLSVYWYQQSLDQGLQFLIQYYNGEERAKGNILERFSAQQFPDLHSELNLSSLELGDSALYFCASSVSADRGEQYFGPGTRLTVT.

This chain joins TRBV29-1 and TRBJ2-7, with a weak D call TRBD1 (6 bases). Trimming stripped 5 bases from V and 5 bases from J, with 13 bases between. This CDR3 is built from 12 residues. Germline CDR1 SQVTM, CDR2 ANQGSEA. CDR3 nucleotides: TGCAGCGTTTTGGCAGGGGCAAACGAGCAGTACTTC. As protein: CSVLAGANEQYF.

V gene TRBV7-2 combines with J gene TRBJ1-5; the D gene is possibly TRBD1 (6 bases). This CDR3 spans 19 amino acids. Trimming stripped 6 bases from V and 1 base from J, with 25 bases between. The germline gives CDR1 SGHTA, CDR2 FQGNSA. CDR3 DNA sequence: TGTGCCAGCAGTACATCGACAACCACCCGAGGACAGAGCAATCAGCCCCAGCATTTT. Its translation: CASSTSTTTRGQSNQPQHF.

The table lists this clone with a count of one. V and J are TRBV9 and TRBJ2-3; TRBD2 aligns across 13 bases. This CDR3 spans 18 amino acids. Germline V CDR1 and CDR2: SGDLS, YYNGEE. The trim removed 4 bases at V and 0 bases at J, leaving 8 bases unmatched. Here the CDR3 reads CASSPGLAGYTSTDTQYF. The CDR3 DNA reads TGTGCCAGCAGCCCGGGACTAGCGGGATACACTAGCACAGATACGCAGTATTTT.

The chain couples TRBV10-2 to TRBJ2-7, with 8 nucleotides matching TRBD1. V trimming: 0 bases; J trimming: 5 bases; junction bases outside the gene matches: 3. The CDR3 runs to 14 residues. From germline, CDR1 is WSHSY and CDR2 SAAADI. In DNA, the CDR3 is TGCGCCAGCAGTGAGTCCGACAGGGGCAACGAGCAGTACTTC. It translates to CASSESDRGNEQYF.

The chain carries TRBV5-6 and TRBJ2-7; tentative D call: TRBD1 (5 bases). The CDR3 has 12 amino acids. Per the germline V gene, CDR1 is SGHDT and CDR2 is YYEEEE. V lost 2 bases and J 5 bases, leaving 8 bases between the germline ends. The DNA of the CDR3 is TGTGCCAGCAGCTTCTTAGGGGACGAGCAGTACTTC. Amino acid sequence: CASSFLGDEQYF.

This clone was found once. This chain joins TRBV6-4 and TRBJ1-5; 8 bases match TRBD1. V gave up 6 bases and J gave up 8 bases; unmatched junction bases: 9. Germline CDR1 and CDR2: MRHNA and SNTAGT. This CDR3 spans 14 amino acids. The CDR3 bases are TGTGCCAGCAGCTACGGACAGGGAACGGAGCCCCAGCATTTT. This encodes CASSYGQGTEPQHF.

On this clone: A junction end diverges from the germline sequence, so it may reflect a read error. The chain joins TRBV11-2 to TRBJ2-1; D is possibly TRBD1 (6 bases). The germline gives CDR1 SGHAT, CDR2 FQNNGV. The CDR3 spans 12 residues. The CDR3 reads CASRLGQNEQFF. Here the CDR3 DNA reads TGTGCCAGCAGGTTAGGACAGAATGAGCAGTTCTTC.

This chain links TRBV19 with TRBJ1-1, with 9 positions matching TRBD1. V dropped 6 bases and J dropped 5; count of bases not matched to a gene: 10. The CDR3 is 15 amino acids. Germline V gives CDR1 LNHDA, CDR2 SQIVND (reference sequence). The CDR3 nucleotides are TGTGCCAGTAGCCCACCCGGGACAGGGAGAACTGAAGCTTTCTTT. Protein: CASSPPGTGRTEAFF.

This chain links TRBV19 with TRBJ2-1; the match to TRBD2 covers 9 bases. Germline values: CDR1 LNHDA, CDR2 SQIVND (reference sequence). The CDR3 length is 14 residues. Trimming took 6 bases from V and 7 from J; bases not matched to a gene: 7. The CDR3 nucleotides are TGTGCCAGTAGCTCCCCGGGACTAGCTAATGAGCAGTTCTTC. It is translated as CASSSPGLANEQFF. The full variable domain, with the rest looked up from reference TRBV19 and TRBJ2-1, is DGGITQSPKYLFRKEGQNVTLSCEQNLNHDAMYWYRQDPGQGLRLIYYSQIVNDFQKGDIAEGYSVSREKKESFPLTVTSAQKNPTAFYLCASSSPGLANEQFFGPGTRLTVL.